A single sample is the source of the 21 T cell receptor beta chains below, sequenced in a study of PD-L1 blockade in urothelial cancer. Clones were read by immunoSEQ multiplex PCR, and TCRdb kept only the in-frame ones, dropping some. The sample holds around 32,000 clones, around 87% seen once. The specimen was PBMCs, collected around atezolizumab (anti-PD-L1) treatment. These TCRs come from a man aged 50 to 60 with urothelial cancer.

The chain combines TRBV14 with TRBJ1-3; D may be TRBD1 (5 bases). This CDR3 contains 15 residues. Trimming removed 4 bases at V and 0 bases at J, with 10 bases between. The germline V gene has CDR1 SGHDN and CDR2 FVKESK. The CDR3 DNA is TGTGCCAGCAGCCCCGACCAGGGCTCTGGAAACACCATATATTTT. The encoded protein is CASSPDQGSGNTIYF.

This chain uses TRBV4-3 with TRBJ2-7, with 10 positions matching TRBD1. The CDR3 totals 15 residues. CDR1 LGHNA and CDR2 YSLEER come from the germline V gene. V gave up 3 bases and J gave up 2 bases; unmatched junction bases: 4. DNA for the CDR3: TGCGCCAGCAGCCACGGACAGGGGGAAACCTACGAGCAGTACTTC. Its translation: CASSHGQGETYEQYF.

V and J are TRBV7-2 and TRBJ2-1; 10 positions agree with TRBD2. The CDR3 has 16 residues. Germline loops: CDR1 SGHTA, CDR2 FQGNSA. The junction had 10 bases not matched to a gene; V was cut back by 5 bases and J by 6 bases. The CDR3 bases are TGTGCCAGCAGCCTAGGGCCTAGCGGGAGCTTCAATGAGCAGTTCTTC. Translation: CASSLGPSGSFNEQFF. The entire variable domain, with the rest obtained from reference TRBV7-2 and TRBJ2-1, is as follows: GAGVSQSPSNKVTEKGKDVELRCDPISGHTALYWYRQSLGQGLEFLIYFQGNSAPDKSGLPSDRFSAERTGGSVSTLTIQRTQQEDSAVYLCASSLGPSGSFNEQFFGPGTRLTVL.

This clone has a single count. Written as DNA, the CDR3 is TGTGCCTGGAGTGTACGCGGGGGGGCCTATGAGACCCAGTACTTC. It specifies CAWSVRGGAYETQYF. This chain connects TRBV30 to TRBJ2-5, with 9 bases identical to TRBD2. The junction had 7 bases not matched to a gene; V was cut back by 0 bases and J by 5 bases. The germline gives CDR1 GTSNPN, CDR2 SVGIG (reference sequence). The CDR3 sequence is 15 residues long.

The chain recombines TRBV2 with TRBJ2-1; 8 positions match TRBD2. Trimming at V came to 7 bases and at J to 6 bases, leaving 11 bases not matched to a gene. This CDR3 is built from 15 residues. CDR1 SNHLY and CDR2 FYNNEI come from the germline V gene. CDR3 in DNA: TGTGCCAGCATGAAAACGGCGGGGGGACTCAATGAGCAGTTCTTC. This translates into CASMKTAGGLNEQFF. Looking up the rest from reference TRBV2 and TRBJ2-1 gives the full variable domain: EPEVTQTPSHQVTQMGQEVILRCVPISNHLYFYWYRQILGQKVEFLVSFYNNEISEKSEIFDDQFSVERPDGSNFTLKIRSTKLEDSAMYFCASMKTAGGLNEQFFGPGTRLTVL.

V gene TRBV5-6 combines with J gene TRBJ1-5; tentatively, D is TRBD1 (6 bases). Deletions cut 3 bases from V and 0 bases from J, with 7 bases between. The germline V gene has CDR1 SGHDT and CDR2 YYEEEE. The CDR3 is 14 amino acids. The CDR3 spells CASSSGVSNQPQHF. CDR3 coding DNA: TGTGCCAGCAGCTCAGGGGTTAGCAATCAGCCCCAGCATTTT.

V gene TRBV30 combines with J gene TRBJ1-2; possibly TRBD1 for D (5 bases). The ends were cut back, 3 bases at V and 3 bases at J, with 11 bases in the middle. Germline V CDR1 and CDR2: GTSNPN, SVGIG (reference sequence). The CDR3 sequence is 13 residues long. CDR3 in DNA: TGTGCCTGGAGAGAAGCAGGGTACTATGGCTACACCTTC. It codes for CAWREAGYYGYTF.

The V gene is TRBV11-2, the J gene TRBJ2-1, with TRBD2 matching 7 bases. The CDR3 consists of 15 residues. Losses at the gene ends were 3 bases for V and 5 bases for J; bases not matched to a gene: 7. CDR1 is SGHAT, CDR2 FQNNGV, per germline. The CDR3 here is CASSFELARHNEQFF. The CDR3 DNA sequence: TGTGCCAGCAGCTTTGAACTAGCGCGTCACAATGAGCAGTTCTTC.

The chain combines TRBV27 with TRBJ2-2; 8 bases are a match to TRBD2. The CDR3 sequence is 14 residues long. Per the germline V gene, CDR1 is MNHEY and CDR2 is SMNVEV (reference sequence). Trimming at V came to 11 bases and at J to 4 bases, leaving 9 bases not matched to a gene. For the CDR3, the DNA is TGTGCCGGTAGAGAGCGGGAGATCACCGGGGAGCTGTTTTTT. It encodes CAGREREITGELFF.

The chain joins TRBV9 to TRBJ2-1, with TRBD2 matching over 7 bases. The V gene end was trimmed by 0 bases and the J gene end by 8 bases; junction bases not matched to a gene: 11. The CDR3 runs 16 residues. Germline values: CDR1 SGDLS, CDR2 YYNGEE. In nucleotides, the CDR3 is TGTGCCAGCAGCGTAGATCCCACGGGGCGGGGGTATGAGCAGTTCTTC. Translation: CASSVDPTGRGYEQFF.

The chain couples TRBV6-1 to TRBJ2-1, with a tentative D call TRBD2 (6 bases). Germline V gives CDR1 MNHNS, CDR2 SASEGT. V was cut by 6 bases and J by 0 bases, with 12 bases left in between. This CDR3 is built from 15 residues. The CDR3 sequence: CASRVAVSSYNEQFF. DNA of the CDR3: TGTGCCAGCAGGGTAGCGGTGAGCTCCTACAATGAGCAGTTCTTC.

The chain is built from TRBV27 and TRBJ2-3, with 10 bases lining up with TRBD2. Germline trimming cut 3 bases from V and 3 bases from J; bases unmatched to any gene: 12. CDR1 is MNHEY, CDR2 SMNVEV, per germline (reference sequence). This CDR3 has 18 amino acids. For the CDR3, the DNA is TGTGCCAGCAGTTTGCTCCTAGCGGGAGCGGGAGGGACAGATACGCAGTATTTT. It specifies CASSLLLAGAGGTDTQYF.

The J gene is TRBJ2-2, the V gene TRBV14; 7 bases map to TRBD1. Germline V gene lookup returns CDR1 SGHDN and CDR2 FVKESK. The trim removed 4 bases at V and 2 bases at J, leaving 7 bases unmatched. The CDR3 is 16 amino acids. This chain's CDR3 is CASSRGGRVNTGELFF. The CDR3, as DNA: TGTGCCAGCAGCCGAGGGGGCAGGGTCAACACCGGGGAGCTGTTTTTT.

The V gene is TRBV28, the J gene TRBJ2-7; maybe TRBD2 (5 bases). CDR3 length equals 15 residues. Trimming stripped 8 bases from V and 3 bases from J, with 20 bases between. CDR1 and CDR2 from the germline V gene are MDHEN and SYDVKM. The CDR3 loop is CASGERGGLGYEQYF. In nucleotides, the CDR3 is TGTGCCAGCGGGGAGCGAGGAGGACTCGGCTACGAGCAGTACTTC.

The chain links TRBV15 to TRBJ2-7; D gene unclear. V was clipped by 0 bases and J by 3 bases, with 12 bases between them. The CDR3 totals 15 residues. Per the germline V gene, CDR1 is LNHNV and CDR2 is YYDKDF (reference sequence). DNA of the CDR3: TGTGCCACCAGCAGAGATCGTGCCAGGATCTACGAGCAGTACTTC. It encodes CATSRDRARIYEQYF.

The chain employs TRBV15 and TRBJ1-5, with TRBD1 matching over 10 bases. Germline V gene data show CDR1 as LNHNV and CDR2 as YYDKDF (reference sequence). CDR3 length: 17 residues. V was clipped by 4 bases and J by 6 bases; unmatched bases: 12. CDR3 in amino acids: CATSTDPGQGIIQPQHF. CDR3 DNA sequence: TGTGCCACCAGCACCGACCCGGGACAGGGGATCATTCAGCCCCAGCATTTT.

J is TRBJ1-2 and V is TRBV2; 7 bases match TRBD1. CDR1 SNHLY and CDR2 FYNNEI come from the germline V gene. CDR3 size: 16 residues. V trimming: 5 bases; J trimming: 5 bases; junction bases outside the gene matches: 14. The CDR3 is CASSHPPRGKGYGYTF. In nucleotides, the CDR3 is TGTGCCAGCAGTCACCCCCCCAGGGGGAAGGGGTATGGCTACACCTTC.

The chain carries TRBV6-1 and TRBJ2-2; D might be TRBD2 (6 bases). From germline, CDR1 is MNHNS and CDR2 SASEGT. Trimming left V 8 bases short and J 1 base short, with 14 bases between. The CDR3 contains 15 residues. Written as DNA, the CDR3 is TGTGCCAGCTCCCCGGGGAGGCGGAACACCGGGGAGCTGTTTTTT. Translated, it gives CASSPGRRNTGELFF.

The chain recombines TRBV7-2 with TRBJ2-3, with a weak D call TRBD2 (7 bases). CDR1 and CDR2 (germline): SGHTA, FQGNSA. This CDR3 contains 13 residues. Trimming removed 11 bases at V and 4 bases at J, with 16 bases between. The DNA of the CDR3 is TGTGCCTTTACCGGGGGGCCTGCAGATACGCAGTATTTT. Protein: CAFTGGPADTQYF.

This clone has just a few counts. The rearrangement joins TRBV2 to TRBJ2-7; 7 bases fit TRBD1. The germline CDR1 and CDR2 sequences are SNHLY and FYNNEI. The length of the CDR3 is 12 residues. Losses at the gene ends were 7 bases for V and 4 bases for J; bases not matched to a gene: 4. The CDR3 region is CASIGGQYEQYF. The CDR3 DNA reads TGTGCCAGCATAGGGGGACAGTACGAGCAGTACTTC.

The chain links TRBV19 to TRBJ2-7; tentative D call: TRBD2 (6 bases). This CDR3 region has 14 residues. Trimming cost V 3 bases and J 2 bases, with 11 bases left between them. The germline CDR1 and CDR2 sequences are LNHDA and SQIVND (reference sequence). The CDR3 is CASSISPGAYEQYF. The CDR3 DNA reads as TGTGCCAGTAGTATCAGTCCGGGGGCCTACGAGCAGTACTTC.